These 8 T cell receptor beta chains were all obtained from the same sample, sequenced in a study of blood T cell repertoires in COVID-19. Assay used: immunoSEQ multiplex PCR; TCRdb lists only in-frame clones, some missing. The table records some 350,000 clones, over 70% of them present only once. Sequenced material: PBMCs or T cells enriched from blood (not recorded which). The receptors originated from a man in his thirties or forties who had recovered from COVID-19.

The rearrangement links TRBV6-5 to TRBJ1-4; tentatively, D is TRBD1 (6 bases). The CDR3 has 16 amino acids. The germline V and J ends were trimmed by 0 bases and 12 bases, with 20 bases remaining between them. Per the germline V gene, CDR1 is MNHEY and CDR2 is SVGAGI. Here the CDR3 DNA reads TGTGCCAGCAGTTACTCGGGCGCGGGGGCCGACATGGAACTGTTTTTT. Translation: CASSYSGAGADMELFF.

The rearrangement joins TRBV4-2 to TRBJ2-5; the match to TRBD2 covers 8 bases. Trimming at V came to 0 bases and at J to 5 bases, leaving 8 bases not matched to a gene. This CDR3 comprises 16 residues. Germline V gene lookup returns CDR1 LGHNA and CDR2 YNFKEQ. The CDR3 reads CASSQDFSGKTETQYF. In DNA form, the CDR3 reads TGTGCCAGCAGCCAAGATTTTAGCGGGAAGACGGAGACCCAGTACTTC.

This chain joins TRBV7-6 and TRBJ2-1; 7 bases align to TRBD1. Germline CDR1 reads SGHVS; CDR2 reads FNYEAQ. Trimming took 5 bases from V and 8 from J; bases not matched to a gene: 12. The CDR3 has 15 amino acids. The CDR3 DNA sequence: TGTGCCAGCAGCCAAATACCGGGACAGTCTTATGAGCAGTTCTTC. Its protein is CASSQIPGQSYEQFF. The entire variable domain, with the rest obtained from reference TRBV7-6 and TRBJ2-1, is as follows: GAGVSQSPRYKVTKRGQDVALRCDPISGHVSLYWYRQALGQGPEFLTYFNYEAQQDKSGLPNDRFSAERPEGSISTLTIQRTEQRDSAMYRCASSQIPGQSYEQFFGPGTRLTVL.

A few counts support this clone. This chain links TRBV5-4 with TRBJ1-2; 9 nucleotides align to TRBD1. J was trimmed by 7 bases and V by 2 bases; bases with no gene match: 6. The CDR3 has 14 residues. Germline V gene data show CDR1 as SGHNT and CDR2 as YYREEE (reference sequence). CDR3 nucleotides: TGTGCCAGCAGCTTAACAGGGGGCATGGGTGGCTACACCTTC. Its protein product is CASSLTGGMGGYTF. The variable domain in full, with the rest retrieved from reference TRBV5-4 and TRBJ1-2, is ETGVTQSPTHLIKTRGQQVTLRCSSQSGHNTVSWYQQALGQGPQFIFQYYREEENGRGNFPPRFSGLQFPNYSSELNVNALELDDSALYLCASSLTGGMGGYTFGSGTRLTVV.

V usage is TRBV7-9 and J usage is TRBJ1-1; D remains unclear. Germline loops: CDR1 SEHNR, CDR2 FQNEAQ (reference sequence). Trimming shortened V by 9 bases and J by 0 bases, and 8 bases separated the two germline ends. This CDR3 has 12 amino acids. The CDR3 is CASEEVNTEAFF. The CDR3 coding sequence is TGTGCCAGTGAAGAGGTGAACACTGAAGCTTTCTTT.

The rearrangement uses TRBV5-1 and TRBJ1-6, with D uncertain. CDR1 and CDR2 (germline): SGHRS, YFSETQ. The CDR3 covers 14 residues. Trimming shortened V by 5 bases and J by 6 bases, and 12 bases separated the two germline ends. CDR3 amino acids: CASRLTALNSPLHF. The DNA of the CDR3 is TGCGCCAGCAGACTCACAGCCCTTAATTCACCCCTCCACTTT.

The chain joins TRBV27 to TRBJ1-1; D remains ambiguous. This CDR3 spans 11 amino acids. CDR1 is MNHEY, CDR2 SMNVEV, per germline (reference sequence). Trimming took off 3 bases at V and 7 bases at J, with 6 bases between the two ends. The CDR3 loop is CASSFGSEAFF. The CDR3 coding sequence is TGTGCCAGCAGTTTTGGGAGTGAAGCTTTCTTT.

The chain combines TRBV5-1 with TRBJ2-5, with TRBD1 as a possible D gene (6 bases). This CDR3 is built from 17 residues. Trimming took 4 bases from V and 1 from J, leaving 20 bases between them. Germline-derived CDR1 and CDR2 are SGHRS and YFSETQ. DNA of the CDR3: TGCGCCAGCAGCCCAGGGGCAGCCAGACCCTCCCAAGAGACCCAGTACTTC. As protein: CASSPGAARPSQETQYF.